This TCR beta chain comes out of a study of OX40 agonist ivuxolimab in advanced cancers. This clone was observed a single time. Its antigen remains unidentified. General observations from the study: More expanded clones were seen, on average, in CD8+ T cells than in CD4+.

After removal of 4 bases from V and 7 bases from J, the junction contained 9 bases not matched to a gene. The CDR3 has 15 amino acids. The V gene's germline CDR1 is MNHEY and CDR2 SMNVEV (reference sequence). TCRdb's copy holds only in-frame clones and misses some; the assay was immunoSEQ multiplex PCR. The sample lists under 55,000 clones, over 85% occurring once. The chain links TRBV27 to TRBJ2-1; 8 bases fit TRBD2. This specimen was CD4+ or CD8+ T cells sorted from blood, taken in a trial of the OX40 agonist ivuxolimab. This clonotype was obtained from an adult with an advanced solid tumor such as melanoma, head and neck, liver or kidney cancer. The CDR3 nucleotides are TGTGCCAGCAGTTGGGGCATCGGGGGGGCAAATGAGCAGTTCTTC. Its translation: CASSWGIGGANEQFF.